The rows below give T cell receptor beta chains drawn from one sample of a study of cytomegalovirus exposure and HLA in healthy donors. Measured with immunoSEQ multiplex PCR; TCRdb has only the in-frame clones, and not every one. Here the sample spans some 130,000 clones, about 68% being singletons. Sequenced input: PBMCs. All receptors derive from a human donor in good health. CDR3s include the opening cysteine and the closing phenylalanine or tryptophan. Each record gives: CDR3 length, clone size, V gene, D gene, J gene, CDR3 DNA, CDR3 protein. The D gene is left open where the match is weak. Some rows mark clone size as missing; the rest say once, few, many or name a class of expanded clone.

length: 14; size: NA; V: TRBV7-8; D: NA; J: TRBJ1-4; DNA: TGTGCCAGCAGCTCGAAGGGGTTTGGTGAAAAACTGTTTTTT; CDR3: CASSSKGFGEKLFF
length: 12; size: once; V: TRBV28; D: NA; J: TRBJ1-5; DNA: TGTGCCAGCAGTCAAGGGGACACCCCGGGACATTTT; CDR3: CASSQGDTPGHF
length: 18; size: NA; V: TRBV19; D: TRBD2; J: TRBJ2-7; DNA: TGTGCCAGTAGTCGCGGAGGACTAGCGGGAGGGAACTCCTACGAGCAGTACTTC; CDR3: CASSRGGLAGGNSYEQYF
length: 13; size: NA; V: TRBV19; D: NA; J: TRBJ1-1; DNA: TGTGCCAGTAGTATCTCCCGGAACACTGAAGCTTTCTTT; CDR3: CASSISRNTEAFF
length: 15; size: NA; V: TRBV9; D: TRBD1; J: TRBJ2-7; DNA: TGTGCCAGCAGCGTAGGGGACAGGGGTTTCTACGAGCAGTACTTC; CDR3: CASSVGDRGFYEQYF
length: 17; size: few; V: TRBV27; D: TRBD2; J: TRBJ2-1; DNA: TGTGCCAGCAGTCCGACCGGTAGCGGGAGCTCCTACAATGAGCAGTTCTTC; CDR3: CASSPTGSGSSYNEQFF
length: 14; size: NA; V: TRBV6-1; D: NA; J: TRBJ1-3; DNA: TGTGCCAGCAGTCGCGGGGACTCTGGAAACACCATATATTTT; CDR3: CASSRGDSGNTIYF
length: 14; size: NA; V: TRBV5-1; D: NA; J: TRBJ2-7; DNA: TGCGCCAGCAGCTTGGGAGGGAGTAGCTACGAGCAGTACTTC; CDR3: CASSLGGSSYEQYF
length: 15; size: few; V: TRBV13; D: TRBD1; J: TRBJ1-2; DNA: TGTGCCAGCAGCTTAGGGGGACAGGGAATAGGTGGCTACACCTTC; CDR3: CASSLGGQGIGGYTF
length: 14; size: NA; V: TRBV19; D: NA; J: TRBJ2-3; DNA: TGTGCCAGTAGTATGGTTAGTAGCACAGATACGCAGTATTTT; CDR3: CASSMVSSTDTQYF
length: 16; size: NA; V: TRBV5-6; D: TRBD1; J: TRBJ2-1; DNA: TGTGCCAGCAGATATTTGAAGGGGGCGAGGATTAATGAGCAGTTCTTC; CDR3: CASRYLKGARINEQFF
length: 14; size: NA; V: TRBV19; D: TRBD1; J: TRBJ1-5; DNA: TGTGCCAGTAGGTCGACAGGGGGTAGACAGCCCCAGCATTTT; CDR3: CASRSTGGRQPQHF
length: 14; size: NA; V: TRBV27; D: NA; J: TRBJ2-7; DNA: TGTGCCAGCAGTTTATTAGCGCGAACCCACGAGCAGTACTTC; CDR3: CASSLLARTHEQYF
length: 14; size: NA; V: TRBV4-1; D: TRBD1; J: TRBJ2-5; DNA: TGCGCCAGCAGCCATCCGGGACAGAAAGAGACCCAGTACTTC; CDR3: CASSHPGQKETQYF
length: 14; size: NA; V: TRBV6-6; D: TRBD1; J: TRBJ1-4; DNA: TGTGCCAGCAGTGACGGACAGGGGAATGAAAAACTGTTTTTT; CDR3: CASSDGQGNEKLFF
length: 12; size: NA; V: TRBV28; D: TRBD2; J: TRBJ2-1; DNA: TGTACTAGCGGGAGCTCCTACAATGAGCAGTTCTTC; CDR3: CTSGSSYNEQFF
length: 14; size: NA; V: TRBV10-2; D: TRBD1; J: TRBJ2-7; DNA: TGCGCCAGCAGTGGACAGGGGTGGGGGTACGAGCAGTACTTC; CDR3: CASSGQGWGYEQYF
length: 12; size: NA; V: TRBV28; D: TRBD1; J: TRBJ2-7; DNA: TGTGCCACAACAGGGGGAACCTACGAGCAGTACTTC; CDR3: CATTGGTYEQYF
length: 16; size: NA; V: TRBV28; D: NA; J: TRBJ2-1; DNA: TGTGCCAGCAGTCCCCCGACTAGAGGAATTTTCAATGAGCAGTTCTTC; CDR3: CASSPPTRGIFNEQFF
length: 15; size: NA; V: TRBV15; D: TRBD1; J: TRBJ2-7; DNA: TGTGCCACCAGCGACCGGGACAGGGGGCCCTCCGAGCAGTACTTC; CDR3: CATSDRDRGPSEQYF
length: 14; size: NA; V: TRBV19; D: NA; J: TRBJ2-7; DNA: TGTGCCAGTAGTGCGGGCTCAACAGGGACGGAGCAGTACTTC; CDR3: CASSAGSTGTEQYF
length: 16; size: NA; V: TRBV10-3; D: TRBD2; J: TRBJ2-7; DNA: TGTGCCATCAGCCCGAGACTAGCGGGAAACTCCTACGAGCAGTACTTC; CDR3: CAISPRLAGNSYEQYF
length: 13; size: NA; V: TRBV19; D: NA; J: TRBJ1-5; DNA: TGTGCCAGTAGCGGGGGAGGATATCAGCCCCAGCATTTT; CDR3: CASSGGGYQPQHF
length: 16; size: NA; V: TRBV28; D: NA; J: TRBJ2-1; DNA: TGTGCCAGCAGTTTTCAGGGCCAGGGCCTCTACAATGAGCAGTTCTTC; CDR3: CASSFQGQGLYNEQFF